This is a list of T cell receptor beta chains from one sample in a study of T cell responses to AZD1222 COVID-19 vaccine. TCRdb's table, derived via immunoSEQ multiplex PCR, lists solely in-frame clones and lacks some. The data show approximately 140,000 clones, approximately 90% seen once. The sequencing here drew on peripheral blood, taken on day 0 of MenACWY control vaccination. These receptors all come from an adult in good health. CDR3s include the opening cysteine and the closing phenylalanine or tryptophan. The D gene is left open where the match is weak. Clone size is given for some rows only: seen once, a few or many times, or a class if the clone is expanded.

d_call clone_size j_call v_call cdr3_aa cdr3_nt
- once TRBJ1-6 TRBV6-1 CASSDTGYNSPLHF TGTGCCAGCAGTGATACAGGATATAATTCACCCCTCCACTTT
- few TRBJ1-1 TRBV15 CATSSRRTPNTEAFF TGTGCCACCAGCAGCCGGAGAACCCCGAACACTGAAGCTTTCTTT
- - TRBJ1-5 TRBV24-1 CATNRVVTELNGDQPQHF TGTGCCACCAATAGGGTAGTGACAGAGCTGAATGGGGATCAGCCCCAGCATTTT
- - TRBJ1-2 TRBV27 CASRLSRVPNYGYTF TGTGCCAGCAGGCTATCCAGGGTGCCGAACTATGGCTACACCTTC
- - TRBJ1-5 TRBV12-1 CASSIDRQGVCNQPQHF TGTGCCAGCAGCATCGACCGACAGGGAGTGTGCAATCAGCCCCAGCATTTT
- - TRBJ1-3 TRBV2 CASSTGGGNTIYF TGTGCCAGCAGTACAGGTGGGGGAAACACCATATATTTT
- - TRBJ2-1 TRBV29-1 CSVDPISALSSYNEQFF TGCAGCGTGGACCCTATTTCCGCCTTGAGCTCCTACAATGAGCAGTTCTTC
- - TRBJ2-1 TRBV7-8 CASSLGPSSYNEQFF TGTGCCAGCAGCTTAGGGCCTAGCTCCTACAATGAGCAGTTCTTC
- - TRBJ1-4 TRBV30 CAWKYWGDGEKLFF TGTGCCTGGAAGTATTGGGGGGATGGTGAAAAACTGTTTTTT
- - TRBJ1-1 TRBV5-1 CASSRDAGSISEAEAFF TGCGCCAGCAGCAGAGACGCCGGGTCTATTAGTGAAGCTGAAGCTTTCTTT
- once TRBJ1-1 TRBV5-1 CASSLDPGRETEAFF TGCGCCAGCAGCTTGGATCCAGGGCGGGAGACTGAAGCTTTCTTT
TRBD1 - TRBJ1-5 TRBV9 CASSPGGQGANQPQHF TGTGCCAGCAGCCCAGGGGGGCAGGGGGCGAATCAGCCCCAGCATTTT
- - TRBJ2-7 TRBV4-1 CASSSSAAPTYEQYF TGCGCCAGCAGCTCTTCTGCAGCGCCGACCTACGAGCAGTACTTC
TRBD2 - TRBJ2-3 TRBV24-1 CATSDRSGKSTDTQYF TGTGCCACCAGTGATCGTAGCGGGAAAAGCACAGATACGCAGTATTTT